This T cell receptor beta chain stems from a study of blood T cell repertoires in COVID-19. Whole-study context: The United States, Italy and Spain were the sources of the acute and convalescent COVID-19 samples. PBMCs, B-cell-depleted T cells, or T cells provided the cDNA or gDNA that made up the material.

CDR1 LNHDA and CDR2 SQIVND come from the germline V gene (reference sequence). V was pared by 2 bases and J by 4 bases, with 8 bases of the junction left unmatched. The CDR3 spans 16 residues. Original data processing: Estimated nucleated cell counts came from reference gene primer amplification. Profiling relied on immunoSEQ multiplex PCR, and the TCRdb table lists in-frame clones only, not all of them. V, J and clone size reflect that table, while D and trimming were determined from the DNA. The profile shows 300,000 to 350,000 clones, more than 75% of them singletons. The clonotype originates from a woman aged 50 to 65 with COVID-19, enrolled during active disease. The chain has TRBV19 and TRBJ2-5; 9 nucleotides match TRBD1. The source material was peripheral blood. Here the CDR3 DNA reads TGTGCCAGTAGTATAAATTACAGGGGGCTCGGAGAGACCCAGTACTTC. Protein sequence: CASSINYRGLGETQYF.